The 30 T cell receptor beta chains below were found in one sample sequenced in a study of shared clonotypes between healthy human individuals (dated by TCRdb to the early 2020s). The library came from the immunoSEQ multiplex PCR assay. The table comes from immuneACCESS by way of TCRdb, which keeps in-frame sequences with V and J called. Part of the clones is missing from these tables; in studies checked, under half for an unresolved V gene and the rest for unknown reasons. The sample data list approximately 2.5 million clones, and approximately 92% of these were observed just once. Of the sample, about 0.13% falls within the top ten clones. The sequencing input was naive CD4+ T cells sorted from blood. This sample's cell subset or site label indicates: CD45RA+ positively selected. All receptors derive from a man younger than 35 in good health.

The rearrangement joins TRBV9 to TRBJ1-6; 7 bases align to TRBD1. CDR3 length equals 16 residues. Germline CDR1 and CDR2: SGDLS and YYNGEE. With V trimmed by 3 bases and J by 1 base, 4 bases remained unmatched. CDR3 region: CASSGAGQSYNSPLHF. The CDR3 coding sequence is TGTGCCAGCAGCGGGGCGGGACAGTCCTATAATTCACCCCTCCACTTT.

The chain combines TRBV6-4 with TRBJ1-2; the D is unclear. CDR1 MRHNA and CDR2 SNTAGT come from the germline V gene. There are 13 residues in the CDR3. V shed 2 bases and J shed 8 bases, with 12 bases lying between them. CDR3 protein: CASSDGPGFGYTF. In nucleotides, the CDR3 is TGTGCCAGCAGTGACGGCCCTGGGTTCGGCTACACCTTC.

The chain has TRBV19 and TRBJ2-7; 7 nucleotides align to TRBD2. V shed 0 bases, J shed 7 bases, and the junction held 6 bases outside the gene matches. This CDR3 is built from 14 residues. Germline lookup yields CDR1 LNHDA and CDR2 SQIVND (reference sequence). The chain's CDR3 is CASSIDRTSREQYF. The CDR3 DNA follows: TGTGCCAGTAGTATAGACCGGACTAGTCGGGAGCAGTACTTC.

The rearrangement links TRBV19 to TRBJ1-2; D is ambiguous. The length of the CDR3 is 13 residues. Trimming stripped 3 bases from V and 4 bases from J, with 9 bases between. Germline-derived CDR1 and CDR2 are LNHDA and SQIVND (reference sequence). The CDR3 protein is CASSIAGIYGYTF. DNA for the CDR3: TGTGCCAGTAGTATTGCCGGAATCTATGGCTACACCTTC. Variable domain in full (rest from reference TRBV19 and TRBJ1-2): DGGITQSPKYLFRKEGQNVTLSCEQNLNHDAMYWYRQDPGQGLRLIYYSQIVNDFQKGDIAEGYSVSREKKESFPLTVTSAQKNPTAFYLCASSIAGIYGYTFGSGTRLTVV.

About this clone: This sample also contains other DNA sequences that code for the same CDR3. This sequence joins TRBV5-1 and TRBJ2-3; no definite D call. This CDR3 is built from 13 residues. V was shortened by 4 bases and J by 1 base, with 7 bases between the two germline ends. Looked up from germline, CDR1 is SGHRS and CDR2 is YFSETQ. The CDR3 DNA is TGCGCCAGCAGCCCTTTGGGCACAGATACGCAGTATTTT. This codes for CASSPLGTDTQYF.

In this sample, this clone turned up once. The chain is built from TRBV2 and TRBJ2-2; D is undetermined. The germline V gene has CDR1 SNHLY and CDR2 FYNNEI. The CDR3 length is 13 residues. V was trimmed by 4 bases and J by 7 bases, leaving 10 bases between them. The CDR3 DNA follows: TGTGCCAGCAGTGTTCGAGAGAACGGGGAGCTGTTTTTT. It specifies CASSVRENGELFF.

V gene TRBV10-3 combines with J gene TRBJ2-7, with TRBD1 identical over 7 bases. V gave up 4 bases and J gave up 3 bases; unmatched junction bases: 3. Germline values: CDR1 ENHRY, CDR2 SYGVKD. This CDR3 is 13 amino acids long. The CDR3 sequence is CAISVGTVYEQYF. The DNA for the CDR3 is TGTGCCATCAGTGTAGGGACAGTCTACGAGCAGTACTTC.

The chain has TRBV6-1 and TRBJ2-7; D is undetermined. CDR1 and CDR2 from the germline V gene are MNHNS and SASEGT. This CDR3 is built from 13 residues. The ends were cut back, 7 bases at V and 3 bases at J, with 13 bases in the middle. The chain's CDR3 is CASTSGGFYEQYF. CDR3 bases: TGTGCCAGCACCTCAGGCGGTTTCTACGAGCAGTACTTC.

The CDR3 DNA follows: TGCGCCAGCAGCTTGGGGGACACCACAGTCTACAATGAGCAGTTCTTC. Protein sequence: CASSLGDTTVYNEQFF. The chain combines TRBV5-1 with TRBJ2-1, with D possibly TRBD1 on 6 matching bases. The CDR3 extends over 16 amino acids. The V gene lost 0 bases and the J gene lost 3 bases, with 13 bases spanning the gap. CDR1 and CDR2 from the germline V gene are SGHRS and YFSETQ. The full variable domain, completed using reference TRBV5-1 and TRBJ2-1, is KAGVTQTPRYLIKTRGQQVTLSCSPISGHRSVSWYQQTPGQGLQFLFEYFSETQRNKGNFPGRFSGRQFSNSRSEMNVSTLELGDSALYLCASSLGDTTVYNEQFFGPGTRLTVL.

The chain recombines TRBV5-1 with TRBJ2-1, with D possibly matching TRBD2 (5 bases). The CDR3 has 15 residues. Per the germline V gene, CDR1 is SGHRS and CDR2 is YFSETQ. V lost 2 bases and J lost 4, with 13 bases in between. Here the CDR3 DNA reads TGCGCCAGCAGCTTTGAGAACACGGGGTACAATGAGCAGTTCTTC. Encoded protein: CASSFENTGYNEQFF. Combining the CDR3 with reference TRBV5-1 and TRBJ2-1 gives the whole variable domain KAGVTQTPRYLIKTRGQQVTLSCSPISGHRSVSWYQQTPGQGLQFLFEYFSETQRNKGNFPGRFSGRQFSNSRSEMNVSTLELGDSALYLCASSFENTGYNEQFFGPGTRLTVL.

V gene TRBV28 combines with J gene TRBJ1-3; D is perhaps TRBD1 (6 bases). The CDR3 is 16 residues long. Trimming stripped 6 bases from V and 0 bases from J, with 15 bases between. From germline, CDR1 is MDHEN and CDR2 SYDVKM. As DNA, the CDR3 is TGTGCCAGCAGCACACCGGGGGGCCGCTCTGGAAACACCATATATTTT. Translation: CASSTPGGRSGNTIYF.

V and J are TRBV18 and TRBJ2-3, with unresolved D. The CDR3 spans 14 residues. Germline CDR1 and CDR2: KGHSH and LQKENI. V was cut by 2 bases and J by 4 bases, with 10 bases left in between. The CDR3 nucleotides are TGTGCCAGCTCACCATTCGCTAGTCCAGATACGCAGTATTTT. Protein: CASSPFASPDTQYF.

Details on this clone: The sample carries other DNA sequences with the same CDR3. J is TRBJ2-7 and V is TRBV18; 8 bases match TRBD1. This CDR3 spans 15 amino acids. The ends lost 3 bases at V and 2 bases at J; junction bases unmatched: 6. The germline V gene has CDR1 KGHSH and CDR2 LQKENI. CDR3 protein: CASSPLGQGTYEQYF. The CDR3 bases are TGTGCCAGCTCACCTTTAGGACAGGGAACCTACGAGCAGTACTTC.

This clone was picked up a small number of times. For the CDR3, the DNA is TGTGCCTGGAGCGGAGACAGGGTTCCTCCTCAGCCCCAGCATTTT. Translating it yields CAWSGDRVPPQPQHF. The V gene is TRBV30, the J gene TRBJ1-5; 7 bases align to TRBD1. V gave up 3 bases and J gave up 6 bases; unmatched junction bases: 11. The germline gives CDR1 GTSNPN, CDR2 SVGIG (reference sequence). The CDR3 is 15 amino acids.

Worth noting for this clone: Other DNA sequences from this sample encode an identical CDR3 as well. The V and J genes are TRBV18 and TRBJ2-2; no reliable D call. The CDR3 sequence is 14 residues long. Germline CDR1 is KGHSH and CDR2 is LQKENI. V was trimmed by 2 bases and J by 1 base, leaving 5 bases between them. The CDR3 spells CASSPGLNTGELFF. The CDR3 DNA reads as TGTGCCAGCTCACCAGGTCTGAACACCGGGGAGCTGTTTTTT.

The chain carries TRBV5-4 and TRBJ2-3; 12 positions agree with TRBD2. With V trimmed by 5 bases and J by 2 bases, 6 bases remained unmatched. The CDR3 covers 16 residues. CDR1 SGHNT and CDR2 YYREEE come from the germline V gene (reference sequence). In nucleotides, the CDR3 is TGTGCCAGCAGTCTAGCGGGGGGGCCATTCACAGATACGCAGTATTTT. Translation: CASSLAGGPFTDTQYF.

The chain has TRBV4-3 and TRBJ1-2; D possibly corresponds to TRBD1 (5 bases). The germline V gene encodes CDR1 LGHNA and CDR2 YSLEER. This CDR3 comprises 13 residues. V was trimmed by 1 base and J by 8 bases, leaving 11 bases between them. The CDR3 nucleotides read TGCGCCAGCAGCCAAGCGTTGGGGGACGGCTACACCTTC. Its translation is CASSQALGDGYTF.

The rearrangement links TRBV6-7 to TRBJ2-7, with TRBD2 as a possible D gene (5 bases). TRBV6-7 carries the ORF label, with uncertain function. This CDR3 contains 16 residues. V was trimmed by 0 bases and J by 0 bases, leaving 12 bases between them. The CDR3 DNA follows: TGTGCCAGCAGTTACTCGAAGTCGGGGTTCTCCTACGAGCAGTACTTC. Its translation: CASSYSKSGFSYEQYF.

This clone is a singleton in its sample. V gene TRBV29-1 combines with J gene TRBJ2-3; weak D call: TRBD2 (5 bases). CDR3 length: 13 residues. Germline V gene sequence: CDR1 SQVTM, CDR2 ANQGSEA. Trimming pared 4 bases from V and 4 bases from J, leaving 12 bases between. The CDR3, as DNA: TGCAGCGTTGGGACTCGCCTAGCAGATACGCAGTATTTT. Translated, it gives CSVGTRLADTQYF.

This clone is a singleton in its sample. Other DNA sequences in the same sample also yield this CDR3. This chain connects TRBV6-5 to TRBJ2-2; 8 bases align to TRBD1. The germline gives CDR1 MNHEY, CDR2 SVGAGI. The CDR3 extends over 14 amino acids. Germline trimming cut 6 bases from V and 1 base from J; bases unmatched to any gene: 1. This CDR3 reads CASRGTGNTGELFF. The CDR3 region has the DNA TGTGCCAGCAGGGGGACAGGGAACACCGGGGAGCTGTTTTTT.

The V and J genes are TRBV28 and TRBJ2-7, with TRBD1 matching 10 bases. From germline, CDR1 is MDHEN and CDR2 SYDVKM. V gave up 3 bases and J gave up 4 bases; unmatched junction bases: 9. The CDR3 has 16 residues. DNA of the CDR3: TGTGCCAGCAGTTTCAGTTACCGGGACAGGGGATACGAGCAGTACTTC. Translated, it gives CASSFSYRDRGYEQYF.

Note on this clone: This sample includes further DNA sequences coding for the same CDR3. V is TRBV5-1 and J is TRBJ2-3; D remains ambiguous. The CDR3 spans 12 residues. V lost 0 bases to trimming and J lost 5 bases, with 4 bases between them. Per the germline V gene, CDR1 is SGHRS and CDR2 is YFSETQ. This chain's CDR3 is CASSLARDTQYF. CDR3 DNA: TGCGCCAGCAGCTTGGCCAGAGATACGCAGTATTTT. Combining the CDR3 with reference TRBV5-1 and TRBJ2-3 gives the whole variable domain KAGVTQTPRYLIKTRGQQVTLSCSPISGHRSVSWYQQTPGQGLQFLFEYFSETQRNKGNFPGRFSGRQFSNSRSEMNVSTLELGDSALYLCASSLARDTQYFGPGTRLTVL.

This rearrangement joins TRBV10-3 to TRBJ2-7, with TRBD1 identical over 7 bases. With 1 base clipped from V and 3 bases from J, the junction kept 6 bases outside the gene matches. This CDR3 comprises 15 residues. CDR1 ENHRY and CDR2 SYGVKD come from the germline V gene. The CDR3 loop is CAISELLGGRYEQYF. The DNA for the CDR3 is TGTGCCATCAGTGAGTTATTAGGGGGCCGCTACGAGCAGTACTTC.

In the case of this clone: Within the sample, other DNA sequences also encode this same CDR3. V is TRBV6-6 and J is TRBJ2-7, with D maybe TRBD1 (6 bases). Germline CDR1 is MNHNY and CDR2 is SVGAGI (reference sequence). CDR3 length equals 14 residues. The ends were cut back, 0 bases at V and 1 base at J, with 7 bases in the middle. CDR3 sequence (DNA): TGTGCCAGCAGTTACTCAAGGGGGTCCTACGAGCAGTACTTC. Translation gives CASSYSRGSYEQYF.

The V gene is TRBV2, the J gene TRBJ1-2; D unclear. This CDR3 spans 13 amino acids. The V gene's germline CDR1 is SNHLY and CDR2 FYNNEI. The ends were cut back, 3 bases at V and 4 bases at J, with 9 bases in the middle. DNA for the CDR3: TGTGCCAGCAGTGATTGGGCAAGCTATGGCTACACCTTC. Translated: CASSDWASYGYTF.

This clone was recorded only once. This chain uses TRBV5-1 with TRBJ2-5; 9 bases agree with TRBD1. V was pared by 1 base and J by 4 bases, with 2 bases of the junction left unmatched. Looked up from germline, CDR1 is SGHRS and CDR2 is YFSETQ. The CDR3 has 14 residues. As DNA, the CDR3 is TGCGCCAGCAGCTTGACGACAGGGGGAGAGACCCAGTACTTC. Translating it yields CASSLTTGGETQYF.

The CDR3 is CASSVDRPGANVLTF. The CDR3 nucleotides are TGTGCCAGTAGTGTTGACAGACCTGGGGCCAACGTCCTGACTTTC. The gene calls are TRBV19 and TRBJ2-6, with a tentative D call TRBD1 (5 bases). V lost 5 bases, J lost 2 bases, and 10 bases lay in between. CDR1 LNHDA and CDR2 SQIVND come from the germline V gene (reference sequence). This CDR3 spans 15 amino acids.

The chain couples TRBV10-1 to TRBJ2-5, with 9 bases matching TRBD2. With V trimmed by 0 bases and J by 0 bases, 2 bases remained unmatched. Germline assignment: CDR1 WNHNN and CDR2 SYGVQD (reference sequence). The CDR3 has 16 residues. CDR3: CASSESLAGHQETQYF. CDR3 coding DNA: TGCGCCAGCAGTGAGTCCCTAGCGGGGCACCAAGAGACCCAGTACTTC.

DNA for the CDR3: TGTGCCAGCAGCGAGCCAGTTATGCCACAAAGTCGGGCCAACGTCCTGACTTTC. Residues: CASSEPVMPQSRANVLTF. V and J are TRBV7-7 and TRBJ2-6; D gene uncertain. Between the trimmed V and J ends, which lost 5 bases and 5 bases, there was a span of 22 bases. Germline CDR1 SSHAT, CDR2 FNYEAQ (reference sequence). The CDR3 has 18 amino acids.

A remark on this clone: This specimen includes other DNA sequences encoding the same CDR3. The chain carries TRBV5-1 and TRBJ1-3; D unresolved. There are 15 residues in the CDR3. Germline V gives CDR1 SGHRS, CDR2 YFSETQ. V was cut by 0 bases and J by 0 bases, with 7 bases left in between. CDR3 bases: TGCGCCAGCAGCTTGGAGGCCAGCTCTGGAAACACCATATATTTT. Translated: CASSLEASSGNTIYF.